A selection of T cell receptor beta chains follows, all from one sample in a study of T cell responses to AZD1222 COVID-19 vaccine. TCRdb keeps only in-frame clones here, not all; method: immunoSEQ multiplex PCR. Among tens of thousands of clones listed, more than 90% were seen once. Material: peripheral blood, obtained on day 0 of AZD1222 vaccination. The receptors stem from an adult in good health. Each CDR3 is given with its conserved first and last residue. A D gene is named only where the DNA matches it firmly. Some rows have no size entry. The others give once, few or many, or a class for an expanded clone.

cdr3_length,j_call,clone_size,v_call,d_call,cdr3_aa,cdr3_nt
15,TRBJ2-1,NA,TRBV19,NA,CASSILRGVGNEQFF,TGTGCCAGTAGTATACTTCGCGGGGTGGGAAATGAGCAGTTCTTC
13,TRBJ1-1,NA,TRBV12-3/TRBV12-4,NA,CASSFTVNTEAFF,TGTGCCAGCAGTTTTACGGTCAACACTGAAGCTTTCTTT
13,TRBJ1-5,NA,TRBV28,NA,CASSLRGYQPQHF,TGTGCCAGCAGCCTGCGGGGTTATCAGCCCCAGCATTTT
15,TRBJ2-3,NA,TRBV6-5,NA,CASQEGGGRTDTQYF,TGTGCCAGCCAAGAGGGGGGGGGCAGGACAGATACGCAGTATTTT
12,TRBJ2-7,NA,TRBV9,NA,CASSAHDYEQYF,TGTGCCAGCAGCGCCCACGACTACGAGCAGTACTTC
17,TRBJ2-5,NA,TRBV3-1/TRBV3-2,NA,CASSASGTSWVGETQYF,TGTGCCAGCAGCGCTTCCGGGACCTCCTGGGTCGGGGAGACCCAGTACTTC
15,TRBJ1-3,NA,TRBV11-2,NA,CASSLSSLGGNTIYF,TGTGCCAGCAGCTTAAGCAGCCTGGGAGGAAACACCATATATTTT
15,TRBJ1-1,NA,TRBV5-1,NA,CASSTGPGENTEAFF,TGCGCCAGCAGCACGGGACCCGGGGAGAACACTGAAGCTTTCTTT
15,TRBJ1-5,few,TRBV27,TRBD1,CASSLPGQGCQPQHF,TGTGCCAGCAGCCTACCGGGACAGGGGTGTCAGCCCCAGCATTTT
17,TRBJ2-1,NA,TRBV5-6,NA,CASSLDRVGAGSNEQFF,TGTGCCAGCAGCTTGGATCGGGTCGGTGCTGGTAGTAATGAGCAGTTCTTC
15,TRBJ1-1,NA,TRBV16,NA,CASTPAGKWRTEAFF,TGTGCCAGCACCCCCGCGGGGAAGTGGAGGACTGAAGCTTTCTTT
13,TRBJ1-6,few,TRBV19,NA,CATRTSYNSPLHF,TGTGCCACCAGGACCTCTTATAATTCACCCCTCCACTTT
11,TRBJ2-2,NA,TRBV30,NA,CAWGGIGELFF,TGTGCCTGGGGTGGGATCGGGGAGCTGTTTTTT
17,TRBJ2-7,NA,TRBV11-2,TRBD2,CASSPGTSGGAIDEQYF,TGTGCCAGCAGCCCTGGGACTAGCGGGGGGGCCATCGACGAGCAGTACTTC
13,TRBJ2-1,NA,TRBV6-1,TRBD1,CASRDRGQDEQFF,TGTGCCAGCAGAGACAGGGGGCAGGATGAGCAGTTCTTC
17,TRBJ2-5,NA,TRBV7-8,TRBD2,CASRRLAGGPPIETQYF,TGTGCCAGCAGGAGACTAGCGGGGGGGCCCCCCATCGAGACCCAGTACTTC
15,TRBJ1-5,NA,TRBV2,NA,CASSEASGRNQPQHF,TGTGCCAGCAGTGAAGCCTCGGGTCGCAATCAGCCCCAGCATTTT
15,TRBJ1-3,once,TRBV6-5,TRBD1,CASSGQGQTGNTIYF,TGTGCCAGCAGCGGACAGGGGCAAACTGGAAACACCATATATTTT